A single sample gave rise to the 4 T cell receptor beta chains below, sequenced in a study of blood T cells in healthy people across ages. Alongside a J-beta primer mix, a sample-barcoded 5' primer served in a second PCR lasting roughly 7 to 11 cycles. TCRdb reanalysed the 5' RACE reads using MiXCR and keeps one entry per CDR3 protein. The sample carries 850,000 to 1,300,000 distinct CDR3 sequences, 40% to 45% recorded once. The sequencing sample was made of blood. Receptor source: a woman aged 55-69 years in good health.

The table lists this clonotype with a few counts. This chain joins TRBV7-6 and TRBJ2-3; possible D gene TRBD2, 6 bases. From germline, CDR1 is SGHVS and CDR2 FNYEAQ. The CDR3 totals 17 residues. Trimming shortened V by 5 bases and J by 6 bases, and 24 bases separated the two germline ends. The CDR3 region is CASSLGTGWGGTDTQYF. The CDR3 DNA reads TGTGCCAGCAGCCTAGGAACGGGATGGGGCGGGACTGATACGCAGTATTTT.

As for this clonotype: At one of its ends the junction is not consistent with the germline gene, which may arise from a read error. This chain links TRBV25-1 with TRBJ2-7; D is undetermined. The CDR3 has 14 amino acids. Per the germline V gene, CDR1 is MGHDK and CDR2 is SYGVNS. CDR3 nucleotide sequence: TGTGCCACCACCGGAACGGCGGATTCCTACGGGCAGTACTTC. Its protein product is CATTGTADSYGQYF.

The chain recombines TRBV2 with TRBJ1-5; a possible D gene is TRBD1 (6 bases). CDR3 length: 15 residues. Trimming took off 4 bases at V and 0 bases at J, with 10 bases between the two ends. Per germline, CDR1 SNHLY and CDR2 FYNNEI. This CDR3 reads CASSVLGGSNQPQHF. DNA for the CDR3: TGTGCCAGCAGTGTATTAGGGGGTAGCAATCAGCCCCAGCATTTT.

CDR3 amino acids: CASSYEAGYEQYF. The CDR3, as DNA: TGTGCCAGCAGTTACGAGGCGGGCTACGAGCAGTACTTC. V usage is TRBV6-5 and J usage is TRBJ2-7, with D maybe TRBD2 (5 bases). The germline V gene has CDR1 MNHEY and CDR2 SVGAGI. V was pared by 2 bases and J by 3 bases, with 8 bases between. This CDR3 has 13 amino acids.